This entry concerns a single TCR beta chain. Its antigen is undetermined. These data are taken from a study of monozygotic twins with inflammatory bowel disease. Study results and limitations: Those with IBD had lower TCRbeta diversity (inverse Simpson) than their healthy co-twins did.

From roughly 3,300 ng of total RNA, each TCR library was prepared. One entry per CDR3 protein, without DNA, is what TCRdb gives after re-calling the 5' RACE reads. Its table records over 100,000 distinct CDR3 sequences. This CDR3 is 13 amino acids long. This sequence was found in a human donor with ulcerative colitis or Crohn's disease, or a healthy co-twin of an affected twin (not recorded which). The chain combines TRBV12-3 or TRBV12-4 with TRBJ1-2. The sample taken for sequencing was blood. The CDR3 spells CASSLSENYGYTF.